The 10 T cell receptor beta chains reported below all come from one sample, sequenced in a study of cytomegalovirus exposure and HLA in healthy donors. Primers included in the PCR were 60 Vbeta and 13 Jbeta primers. The data were produced by immunoSEQ multiplex PCR, yet TCRdb's version contains in-frame clones alone and is incomplete. This repertoire shows about 120,000 clones, about 75% found once; its top ten account for approximately 30%. Material: PBMCs. The receptors shown here come from a man between 60 and 75 years old in good health and CMV-seropositive.

The chain links TRBV7-9 to TRBJ2-2; 7 positions agree with TRBD1. The CDR3 extends over 15 amino acids. Germline V gene data show CDR1 as SEHNR and CDR2 as FQNEAQ (reference sequence). With 5 bases clipped from V and 2 bases from J, the junction kept 5 bases outside the gene matches. The CDR3 reads CASSHRDRNTGELFF. As DNA, the CDR3 is TGTGCCAGCAGCCACCGGGACAGAAACACCGGGGAGCTGTTTTTT.

The CDR3 region has the DNA TGCGCCAGCAGCCCCCGGACTGACGGAAACATTCAGTACTTC. This encodes CASSPRTDGNIQYF. The V call is TRBV5-1, the J call TRBJ2-4; D perhaps matches TRBD2 (5 bases). V lost 4 bases and J lost 6, with 14 bases in between. Germline CDR1 SGHRS, CDR2 YFSETQ. This CDR3 is 14 amino acids long.

V and J are TRBV5-1 and TRBJ2-1; 8 positions agree with TRBD2. CDR1 and CDR2 from the germline V gene are SGHRS and YFSETQ. There are 16 residues in the CDR3. The V and J ends lost 0 bases and 2 bases, in that order; junction bases with no gene match: 4. DNA of the CDR3: TGCGCCAGCAGCTTGGGAGTCGGGGGGGCCTACAATGAGCAGTTCTTC. Its translation is CASSLGVGGAYNEQFF.

The chain recombines TRBV7-6 with TRBJ1-1; D gene unclear. The germline gives CDR1 SGHVS, CDR2 FNYEAQ. With 6 bases removed from V and 4 bases from J, the gap between germline ends came to 24 bases. This CDR3 comprises 17 residues. The CDR3 nucleotides are TGTGCCAGCAGTTTCTATCCCTCTCAGGCGGGGAGCACTGAAGCTTTCTTT. Protein product: CASSFYPSQAGSTEAFF.

This rearrangement joins TRBV5-1 to TRBJ1-1; 9 positions agree with TRBD1. Germline loops: CDR1 SGHRS, CDR2 YFSETQ. This CDR3 has 14 residues. V dropped 4 bases and J dropped 4; count of bases not matched to a gene: 5. CDR3 bases: TGCGCCAGCAGCGAGGACAGGGGCGGCACTGAAGCTTTCTTT. Its translation: CASSEDRGGTEAFF.

The chain's CDR3 is CASSSSGTGNTIYF. CDR3 coding DNA: TGCGCCAGCAGCTCGAGCGGAACTGGAAACACCATATATTTT. V usage is TRBV5-1 and J usage is TRBJ1-3; D unresolved. Germline-derived CDR1 and CDR2 are SGHRS and YFSETQ. The CDR3 contains 14 residues. The V gene lost 3 bases and the J gene lost 2 bases, with 9 bases spanning the gap. Filled out from reference TRBV5-1 and TRBJ1-3, the complete variable domain reads KAGVTQTPRYLIKTRGQQVTLSCSPISGHRSVSWYQQTPGQGLQFLFEYFSETQRNKGNFPGRFSGRQFSNSRSEMNVSTLELGDSALYLCASSSSGTGNTIYFGEGSWLTVV.

This clone was seen more than once but under ten times. CDR3 loop: CASSLAGGNKINEQFF. In DNA, the CDR3 is TGTGCCAGCAGCTTGGCTGGCGGTAACAAGATAAATGAGCAGTTCTTC. The chain employs TRBV5-6 and TRBJ2-1; unclear D gene. CDR1 is SGHDT, CDR2 YYEEEE, per germline. The V and J ends lost 0 bases and 7 bases respectively, with 17 bases between them. There are 16 residues in the CDR3.

This clone was seen once. The chain couples TRBV6-1 to TRBJ1-5; D uncertain. Germline lookup yields CDR1 MNHNS and CDR2 SASEGT. The V end was cut by 6 bases, the J end by 5 bases, with 14 bases between. The CDR3 runs to 14 residues. CDR3 DNA: TGTGCCAGCAGCTCGCGTGAGGGTGATCAGCCCCAGCATTTT. It is translated as CASSSREGDQPQHF.

The chain uses TRBV7-3 and TRBJ2-7, with D possibly being TRBD1 (6 bases). CDR1 SGHTA and CDR2 FQGTGA come from the germline V gene. The CDR3 sequence is 15 residues long. Trimming removed 1 base from V and 0 bases from J, with 10 bases in between. Written as DNA, the CDR3 is TGTGCCAGCAGCTTAAATGTGGGGGCCTCCTACGAGCAGTACTTC. Translation: CASSLNVGASYEQYF. The whole variable domain, remainder taken from reference TRBV7-3 and TRBJ2-7, is GAGVSQTPSNKVTEKGKYVELRCDPISGHTALYWYRQSLGQGPEFLIYFQGTGAADDSGLPNDRFFAVRPEGSVSTLKIQRTERGDSAVYLCASSLNVGASYEQYFGPGTRLTVT.

There are a few counts of this clone. The V and J genes are TRBV5-1 and TRBJ1-4; possible D gene TRBD1, 6 bases. V shed 5 bases and J shed 7 bases, with 21 bases lying between them. The CDR3 extends over 16 amino acids. CDR1 is SGHRS and CDR2 is YFSETQ in the germline V gene. For the CDR3, the DNA is TGCGCCAGCAGGCTTGAGGGGGTGTTCGGTGGTGAAAAACTGTTTTTT. Protein sequence: CASRLEGVFGGEKLFF.